One and the same sample provided the 24 T cell receptor beta chains below, sequenced in a study of cytomegalovirus exposure and HLA in healthy donors. Vbeta (60) and Jbeta (13) primers were used in the PCR. The table came from immunoSEQ multiplex PCR; TCRdb's copy has only in-frame clones and leaves some out. The data contain about 200,000 clones, approximately 70% of them singletons. Sequenced: PBMCs. The source of these receptors is a man in his forties in good health and CMV-seropositive.

The chain links TRBV27 to TRBJ1-2; TRBD1 aligns across 7 bases. V dropped 5 bases and J dropped 8; count of bases not matched to a gene: 11. CDR1 and CDR2 (germline): MNHEY, SMNVEV (reference sequence). The CDR3 runs 14 residues. The DNA for the CDR3 is TGTGCCAGCAGTGTTCAGGGGGAAGGAGAAGGCTACACCTTC. This sequence encodes CASSVQGEGEGYTF.

The chain is built from TRBV27 and TRBJ2-1, with 9 bases matching TRBD2. From germline, CDR1 is MNHEY and CDR2 SMNVEV (reference sequence). CDR3 length equals 17 residues. V shed 3 bases, J shed 6 bases, and the junction held 12 bases outside the gene matches. The CDR3 DNA follows: TGTGCCAGCAGTTTTCCAGGCTCGCGGGGGGGCCCCAATGAGCAGTTCTTC. Translating it yields CASSFPGSRGGPNEQFF.

The rearrangement joins TRBV4-2 to TRBJ2-3, with 12 bases identical to TRBD2. Germline V gene lookup returns CDR1 LGHNA and CDR2 YNFKEQ. CDR3 size: 18 residues. The V gene end was trimmed by 1 base and the J gene end by 4 bases; junction bases not matched to a gene: 9. CDR3 residues: CASSQVTPSGGAADTQYF. The CDR3 coding sequence is TGTGCCAGCAGCCAAGTTACCCCTAGCGGGGGGGCCGCAGATACGCAGTATTTT.

The rearrangement joins TRBV9 to TRBJ1-1, with D possibly matching TRBD1 (5 bases). The CDR3 spans 15 residues. Trimming took off 3 bases at V and 5 bases at J, with 17 bases between the two ends. Germline CDR1 and CDR2: SGDLS and YYNGEE. The CDR3 loop is CASSATSGGTTEAFF. DNA of the CDR3: TGTGCCAGCAGCGCCACCAGTGGAGGGACGACTGAAGCTTTCTTT.

J is TRBJ2-1 and V is TRBV15, with TRBD1 identical over 7 bases. Germline lookup yields CDR1 LNHNV and CDR2 YYDKDF (reference sequence). This CDR3 is built from 11 residues. With 11 bases clipped from V and 6 bases from J, the junction kept 4 bases outside the gene matches. The CDR3 here is CAATGANEQFF. The CDR3 nucleotides read TGTGCCGCAACAGGGGCCAATGAGCAGTTCTTC.

The CDR3 DNA is TGTGCCAGCAGTTATCTCTTGACAGGGGGGCCCTACGAGCAGTACTTC. Translating it yields CASSYLLTGGPYEQYF. The chain carries TRBV6-5 and TRBJ2-5; TRBD1 matches at 9 bases. The J call could be wrong; TRBJ2-7 is a better fit for the DNA end. CDR3 length: 16 amino acids. Per the germline V gene, CDR1 is MNHEY and CDR2 is SVGAGI.

The genes are TRBV6-1 and TRBJ2-2, with 8 bases matching TRBD1. This CDR3 contains 14 residues. The V gene's germline CDR1 is MNHNS and CDR2 SASEGT. V dropped 6 bases and J dropped 6; count of bases not matched to a gene: 6. The CDR3 DNA follows: TGTGCCAGCAGCCTGACAGGGGTGGCCGGGGAGCTGTTTTTT. Amino acid sequence: CASSLTGVAGELFF.

This clone was recorded once. The V gene is TRBV6-6, the J gene TRBJ1-3; TRBD1 might be the D (6 bases). The CDR3 runs to 16 residues. Trimming stripped 7 bases from V and 2 bases from J, with 18 bases between. Germline CDR1 reads MNHNY; CDR2 reads SVGAGI (reference sequence). CDR3 DNA sequence: TGTGCCAGCACCGGCGTACAGGGTTTGGCTGGAAACACCATATATTTT. Encoded protein: CASTGVQGLAGNTIYF.

The genes are TRBV28 and TRBJ1-1; D may be TRBD1 (6 bases). The CDR3 has 13 residues. CDR1 MDHEN and CDR2 SYDVKM come from the germline V gene. Trimming took off 7 bases at V and 1 base at J, with 10 bases between the two ends. In DNA form, the CDR3 reads TGTGCCAGCACAGGGACACCGAACACTGAAGCTTTCTTT. Residues: CASTGTPNTEAFF.

The chain couples TRBV6-5 to TRBJ1-1, with 7 bases matching TRBD1. The CDR3 extends over 12 amino acids. Trimming took 3 bases from V and 11 from J; bases not matched to a gene: 6. Looked up from germline, CDR1 is MNHEY and CDR2 is SVGAGI. In DNA, the CDR3 is TGTGCCAGCAGTTATGGGGCAGGGGGGGCTTTCTTT. Its protein product is CASSYGAGGAFF.

This rearrangement joins TRBV6-1 to TRBJ2-3; D gene ambiguous. Between the trimmed V and J ends, which lost 8 bases and 2 bases, there was a span of 11 bases. This CDR3 has 13 amino acids. Germline V gives CDR1 MNHNS, CDR2 SASEGT. The CDR3 here is CASSRIDTDTQYF. The CDR3 DNA reads as TGTGCCAGCTCTAGGATAGACACAGATACGCAGTATTTT.

The CDR3 sequence: CASSLTGDSNQPQHF. CDR3 coding DNA: TGTGCCAGCAGCTTGACGGGAGATAGCAATCAGCCCCAGCATTTT. The V call is TRBV5-5, the J call TRBJ1-5; unclear D gene. Germline CDR1 SGHKS, CDR2 YYEKEE (reference sequence). Between the trimmed V and J ends, which lost 1 base and 0 bases, there was a span of 8 bases. CDR3 length: 15 residues. The full variable domain, with the rest looked up from reference TRBV5-5 and TRBJ1-5, is DAGVTQSPTHLIKTRGQQVTLRCSPISGHKSVSWYQQVLGQGPQFIFQYYEKEERGRGNFPDRFSARQFPNYSSELNVNALLLGDSALYLCASSLTGDSNQPQHFGDGTRLSIL.

Of note for this clone: Other DNA sequences from this sample encode an identical CDR3 as well. The chain uses TRBV28 and TRBJ1-2, with D possibly matching TRBD1 (5 bases). V was shortened by 3 bases and J by 3 bases, with 8 bases between the two germline ends. Germline values: CDR1 MDHEN, CDR2 SYDVKM. This CDR3 contains 13 residues. The CDR3 nucleotides are TGTGCCAGCAGTTTGGGCAGGGACTATGGCTACACCTTC. This encodes CASSLGRDYGYTF.

The chain employs TRBV5-1 and TRBJ1-2; the D gene is possibly TRBD1 (6 bases). Trimming removed 4 bases at V and 1 base at J, with 23 bases between. CDR3 size: 18 residues. Per the germline V gene, CDR1 is SGHRS and CDR2 is YFSETQ. The CDR3 sequence is CASSLTRDTRVINYGYTF. DNA of the CDR3: TGCGCCAGCAGCCTGACCCGGGACACCCGAGTAATTAACTATGGCTACACCTTC. The full variable domain, completed using reference TRBV5-1 and TRBJ1-2, is KAGVTQTPRYLIKTRGQQVTLSCSPISGHRSVSWYQQTPGQGLQFLFEYFSETQRNKGNFPGRFSGRQFSNSRSEMNVSTLELGDSALYLCASSLTRDTRVINYGYTFGSGTRLTVV.

The chain combines TRBV7-2 with TRBJ1-6, with 9 bases matching TRBD1. Germline V gene data show CDR1 as SGHTA and CDR2 as FQGNSA. V shed 4 bases, J shed 10 bases, and the junction held 8 bases outside the gene matches. The CDR3 is 15 amino acids. The chain's CDR3 is CASSSAGTGLSPLHF. The CDR3 nucleotides are TGTGCCAGCAGCTCCGCCGGGACAGGGCTGTCACCCCTCCACTTT.

This rearrangement joins TRBV6-5 to TRBJ1-5; 7 bases are a match to TRBD1. V shed 7 bases, J shed 5 bases, and the junction held 8 bases outside the gene matches. Per the germline V gene, CDR1 is MNHEY and CDR2 is SVGAGI. The length of the CDR3 is 14 residues. Here the CDR3 reads CASTEGTVDQPQHF. The DNA for the CDR3 is TGTGCCAGCACCGAAGGGACAGTCGATCAGCCCCAGCATTTT.

The chain links TRBV6-1 to TRBJ1-1; TRBD1 is a possible D gene (6 bases). Germline values: CDR1 MNHNS, CDR2 SASEGT. Between the trimmed V and J ends, which lost 7 bases and 0 bases, there was a span of 15 bases. This CDR3 has 15 amino acids. Here the CDR3 DNA reads TGTGCCAGCACTACAGGGTCGCTCATGAACACTGAAGCTTTCTTT. Translating gives CASTTGSLMNTEAFF.

The chain employs TRBV5-1 and TRBJ2-1; 8 bases are shared with TRBD2. The CDR3 is 14 residues long. Germline assignment: CDR1 SGHRS and CDR2 YFSETQ. V shed 4 bases, J shed 4 bases, and the junction held 4 bases outside the gene matches. The CDR3: CASSAGGAYNEQFF. CDR3 coding DNA: TGCGCCAGCAGCGCCGGGGGGGCGTACAATGAGCAGTTCTTC.

This clone was found a few times. This chain uses TRBV4-2 with TRBJ2-7; no firm D call. V was clipped by 2 bases and J by 2 bases, with 16 bases between them. This CDR3 spans 16 amino acids. CDR1 is LGHNA and CDR2 is YNFKEQ in the germline V gene. CDR3 DNA sequence: TGTGCCAGCAGCCAATTTCAGGTAAACACCCCCTACGAGCAGTACTTC. Amino acid sequence: CASSQFQVNTPYEQYF.

This clone was observed a handful of times. This chain connects TRBV5-4 to TRBJ1-2; weak D call: TRBD1 (6 bases). The CDR3 sequence is 15 residues long. V lost 0 bases and J lost 8, with 17 bases in between. Germline V gene lookup returns CDR1 SGHNT and CDR2 YYREEE (reference sequence). For the CDR3, the DNA is TGTGCCAGCAGCTTGGCAGGGGACGGGGTCGGGGGCTACACCTTC. This sequence encodes CASSLAGDGVGGYTF.

The rearrangement uses TRBV19 and TRBJ1-4, with D perhaps TRBD1 (6 bases). The V gene's germline CDR1 is LNHDA and CDR2 SQIVND (reference sequence). Trimming removed 4 bases from V and 11 bases from J, with 17 bases in between. The CDR3 runs to 14 residues. The CDR3 region is CASSTQGSAMKLFF. CDR3 nucleotide sequence: TGTGCCAGTAGTACCCAGGGGTCCGCGATGAAACTGTTTTTT.

The chain uses TRBV5-1 and TRBJ1-2; no reliable D call. The CDR3 is 12 amino acids. Germline V CDR1 and CDR2: SGHRS, YFSETQ. Trimming left V 7 bases short and J 0 bases short, with 7 bases between. The CDR3 coding sequence is TGCGCCAGCTTCGGAGCTAACTATGGCTACACCTTC. The encoded protein is CASFGANYGYTF.

In DNA form, the CDR3 reads TGTGCCAGCACGGGAGGGGGCCCTACGCAGTATTTT. It codes for CASTGGGPTQYF. This chain joins TRBV14 and TRBJ2-3; weak D call: TRBD2 (8 bases). The CDR3 consists of 12 residues. Trimming cost V 7 bases and J 8 bases, with 13 bases left between them. The V gene's germline CDR1 is SGHDN and CDR2 FVKESK.

This clone has more than one count but fewer than ten. The rearrangement uses TRBV5-6 and TRBJ2-2; TRBD1 aligns across 7 bases. Germline CDR1 is SGHDT and CDR2 is YYEEEE. The CDR3 spans 15 residues. Trimming removed 4 bases from V and 3 bases from J; junction bases left unmatched: 6. In DNA form, the CDR3 reads TGTGCCAGCAGCCCAGGGACAGCCTACACCGGGGAGCTGTTTTTT. Its protein product is CASSPGTAYTGELFF.